Listed below are T cell receptor beta chains from one sample, sequenced in a study of T cell responses to AZD1222 COVID-19 vaccine. Profiling relied on immunoSEQ multiplex PCR, and the TCRdb table lists in-frame clones only, not all of them. The sample shows some 170,000 clones, roughly 91% of them seen only once. The material was peripheral blood, obtained on day 0 of AZD1222 vaccination. These receptors were obtained from an adult in good health. Both conserved end residues are part of each CDR3. The D gene is left open where the match is weak. Clone sizes are given selectively: once, few, many, or a class where the clone is expanded.

j_gene,v_gene,d_gene,abundance,CDR3aa,CDR3nt
TRBJ1-5,TRBV28,TRBD1,.,CASSAPGQGSHQPQHF,TGTGCCAGCAGCGCCCCGGGACAGGGCTCTCATCAGCCCCAGCATTTT
TRBJ1-5,TRBV10-3,TRBD1,.,CAISQSGQGAGQPQHF,TGTGCCATCAGTCAATCGGGACAGGGGGCCGGTCAGCCCCAGCATTTT
TRBJ2-1,TRBV19,TRBD2,.,CASSLTSGDTLGIGYNEQFF,TGTGCCAGTAGTTTGACTAGCGGGGACACCTTGGGCATTGGTTACAATGAGCAGTTCTTC
TRBJ1-1,TRBV5-5,.,.,CASRVGQGIWYNTEAFF,TGTGCCAGCAGGGTGGGACAAGGGATTTGGTATAACACTGAAGCTTTCTTT
TRBJ2-1,TRBV28,.,.,CASSLYNEQFF,TGTGCCAGCAGTCTTTACAATGAGCAGTTCTTC
TRBJ2-6,TRBV5-8,.,few,CASSSFTGSSGANVLTF,TGTGCCAGCAGCTCCTTCACAGGGTCCTCTGGGGCCAACGTCCTGACTTTC
TRBJ2-1,TRBV27,TRBD1,.,CASSLSRGRNEQFF,TGTGCCAGCAGTTTGAGTAGGGGGCGAAATGAGCAGTTCTTC
TRBJ1-2,TRBV7-9,TRBD1,.,CASSVRTGNYGYTF,TGTGCCAGCAGTGTACGGACAGGGAACTATGGCTACACCTTC
TRBJ1-2,TRBV28,.,.,CASSLGLGGYGYTF,TGTGCCAGCAGTTTAGGGTTAGGGGGTTATGGCTACACCTTC
TRBJ1-2,TRBV29-1,TRBD1,.,CSVVGQGAKGVYGYTF,TGCAGCGTTGTTGGACAGGGGGCAAAAGGGGTATATGGCTACACCTTC
TRBJ1-3,TRBV10-3,.,.,CAISDGFSGNTIYF,TGTGCCATCAGTGACGGGTTCTCTGGAAACACCATATATTTT
TRBJ1-1,TRBV18,.,.,CASSLAMNTEAFF,TGTGCCAGCTCTCTCGCCATGAACACTGAAGCTTTCTTT
TRBJ2-7,TRBV27,TRBD2,few,CASSLLAGVNEQYF,TGTGCCAGCAGTTTACTAGCGGGAGTTAACGAGCAGTACTTC
TRBJ2-1,TRBV6-1,TRBD2,.,CASSEIVGASGGNEQFF,TGTGCCAGCAGTGAAATAGTGGGGGCTAGCGGGGGAAATGAGCAGTTCTTC
TRBJ1-4,TRBV28,.,.,CASRRGRWGEKLFF,TGTGCCAGCAGGAGGGGACGATGGGGGGAAAAACTGTTTTTT
TRBJ2-2,TRBV15,.,.,CATSRVGSGEELFF,TGTGCCACCAGCAGAGTCGGGAGCGGAGAGGAGCTGTTTTTT
TRBJ1-3,TRBV9,.,.,CASSGPRDRASGNTIYF,TGTGCCAGCAGTGGGCCCCGGGACCGGGCCTCTGGAAACACCATATATTTT
TRBJ1-3,TRBV9,TRBD1,once,CASSETQGAPGNTIYF,TGTGCCAGCAGCGAGACCCAGGGGGCGCCTGGAAACACCATATATTTT
TRBJ2-1,TRBV28,TRBD2,.,CASSYRTGRTSGRDYNEQFF,TGTGCCAGCAGTTATCGGACAGGGCGGACTAGCGGGAGGGACTACAATGAGCAGTTCTTC
TRBJ1-4,TRBV30,TRBD1,.,CAWGSSGQGGEKLFF,TGTGCCTGGGGCTCCTCTGGACAGGGTGGGGAAAAACTGTTTTTT
TRBJ1-2,TRBV10-3,.,.,CAISGTDYGYTF,TGTGCCATCAGTGGGACAGACTATGGCTACACCTTC
TRBJ1-6,TRBV19,TRBD1,.,CASSTWDRGSNSPLHF,TGTGCCAGTAGTACCTGGGACAGGGGATCGAATTCACCCCTCCACTTT
TRBJ1-5,TRBV2,.,.,CASSEGNLAFGNQPQHF,TGTGCCAGCAGTGAGGGGAATCTAGCCTTTGGGAATCAGCCCCAGCATTTT
TRBJ1-6,TRBV15,.,.,CATSPDRPSTSPLHF,TGTGCCACCAGCCCCGACAGGCCGTCCACATCACCCCTCCACTTT
TRBJ1-5,TRBV19,.,.,CASSKSGRGNQPQHF,TGTGCCAGTAGTAAATCGGGGCGCGGCAATCAGCCCCAGCATTTT
TRBJ2-7,TRBV5-1,TRBD2,.,CASSLVGTTYEQYF,TGCGCCAGCAGCTTGGTCGGGACTACCTACGAGCAGTACTTC
TRBJ1-2,TRBV5-8,.,.,CASSLRGYTF,TGTGCCAGCAGCTTGAGAGGCTACACCTTC
TRBJ2-1,TRBV9,.,.,CASSVTPRRESGQFF,TGTGCCAGCAGCGTAACTCCCCGACGGGAGTCAGGGCAGTTCTTC
TRBJ1-4,TRBV6-5,.,.,CASRPGPAEKLFF,TGTGCCAGCAGACCCGGACCTGCCGAAAAACTGTTTTTT
TRBJ1-2,TRBV7-4,.,.,CASSLAQWGMHYGYTF,TGTGCCAGCAGCTTAGCGCAGTGGGGAATGCACTATGGCTACACCTTC
TRBJ2-2,TRBV7-3,.,.,CASSSTGGELFF,TGTGCCAGCAGCTCAACAGGCGGGGAGCTGTTTTTT
TRBJ2-3,TRBV24-1,TRBD2,once,CATRGLLRTDTQYF,TGTGCCACCAGGGGACTACTACGCACAGATACGCAGTATTTT
TRBJ2-7,TRBV11-2,.,.,CASSPTPGVGQYF,TGTGCCAGCAGTCCTACCCCCGGGGTCGGGCAGTACTTC
TRBJ1-1,TRBV7-9,.,.,CASSSAGSSGTEAFF,TGTGCCAGCAGCAGCGCGGGGTCGTCGGGCACTGAAGCTTTCTTT
TRBJ2-3,TRBV19,.,.,CASSKGPLEGDTQYF,TGTGCCAGTAGTAAAGGGCCCCTCGAGGGAGATACGCAGTATTTT
TRBJ1-1,TRBV5-5,TRBD1,.,CASSPRATGGNTEAFF,TGTGCCAGCAGCCCCCGGGCGACAGGGGGCAACACTGAAGCTTTCTTT
TRBJ1-1,TRBV30,.,.,CAWEWGSNTEAFF,TGTGCCTGGGAGTGGGGATCGAACACTGAAGCTTTCTTT
TRBJ1-5,TRBV27,TRBD1,.,CASTPGQGSQPQHF,TGTGCCAGCACACCGGGACAGGGTAGTCAGCCCCAGCATTTT
TRBJ1-5,TRBV18,TRBD1,.,CASSQGTDNQPQHF,TGTGCCAGCTCACAAGGGACAGATAATCAGCCCCAGCATTTT
TRBJ1-1,TRBV18,.,.,CASSPGQMNTEAFF,TGTGCCAGCTCACCAGGACAGATGAACACTGAAGCTTTCTTT
TRBJ2-2,TRBV6-1,TRBD1,.,CASREQGKVNTGELFF,TGTGCCAGCAGGGAACAGGGGAAGGTCAACACCGGGGAGCTGTTTTTT
TRBJ2-1,TRBV10-2,.,.,CASSDSRGRLNNEQFF,TGCGCCAGCAGTGACTCTCGGGGGAGGCTAAACAATGAGCAGTTCTTC
TRBJ1-5,TRBV19,.,.,CASSIGGIGNQPQHF,TGTGCCAGTAGTATAGGGGGCATCGGCAATCAGCCCCAGCATTTT
TRBJ2-5,TRBV5-4,TRBD2,few,CASRGGTQETQYF,TGTGCCAGCAGGGGGGGGACCCAAGAGACCCAGTACTTC
TRBJ2-6,TRBV6-5,.,.,CASIGAGTGANVLTF,TGTGCCAGCATAGGAGCAGGGACTGGGGCCAACGTCCTGACTTTC
TRBJ2-1,TRBV9,.,.,CASSVSTGTLYNEQFF,TGTGCCAGCAGCGTATCGACAGGCACGTTGTACAATGAGCAGTTCTTC
TRBJ2-1,TRBV5-1,.,.,CASSLRLSGGNEQFF,TGCGCCAGCAGCTTGAGGCTGTCCGGGGGTAATGAGCAGTTCTTC
TRBJ1-6,TRBV10-2,TRBD1,once,CASSEYMTGGGSPLHF,TGCGCCAGCAGTGAGTACATGACAGGGGGAGGCTCACCCCTCCACTTT
TRBJ2-1,TRBV6-2/TRBV6-3,TRBD2,.,CASSSSGSYNEQFF,TGTGCCAGCAGTAGCAGCGGGAGCTACAATGAGCAGTTCTTC
TRBJ2-3,TRBV5-4,TRBD2,.,CASSLDGGRGSDTQYF,TGTGCCAGCAGCTTGGATGGCGGGAGAGGGTCAGATACGCAGTATTTT